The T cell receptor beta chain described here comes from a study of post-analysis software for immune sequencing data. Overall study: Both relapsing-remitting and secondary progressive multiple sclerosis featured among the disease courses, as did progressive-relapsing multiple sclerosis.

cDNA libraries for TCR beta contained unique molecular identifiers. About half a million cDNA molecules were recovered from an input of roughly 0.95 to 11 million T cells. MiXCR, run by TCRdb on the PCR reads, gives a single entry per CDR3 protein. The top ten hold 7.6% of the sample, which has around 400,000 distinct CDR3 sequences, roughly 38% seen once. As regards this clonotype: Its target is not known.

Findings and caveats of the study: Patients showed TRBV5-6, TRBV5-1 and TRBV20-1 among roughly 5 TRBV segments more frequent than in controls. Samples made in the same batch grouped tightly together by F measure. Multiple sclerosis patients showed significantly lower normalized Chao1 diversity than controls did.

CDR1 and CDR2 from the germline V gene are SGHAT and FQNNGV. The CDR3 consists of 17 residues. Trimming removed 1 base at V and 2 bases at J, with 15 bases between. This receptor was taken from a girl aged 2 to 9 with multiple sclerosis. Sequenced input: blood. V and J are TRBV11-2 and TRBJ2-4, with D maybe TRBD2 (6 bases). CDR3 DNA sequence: TGTGCCAGCAGCTTAGGCGGGGTGGGATTTACCAAAAACATTCAGTACTTC. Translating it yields CASSLGGVGFTKNIQYF.